Here is one T cell receptor beta chain with its context. Its antigen is not known. High-throughput TCR beta sequencing covered peripheral CD8+ and CD4+ T cells. Those who served as multiple sclerosis controls were treatment-naive patients with stable or active relapsing-remitting disease. Per the germline V gene, CDR1 is DFQATT and CDR2 is SNEGSKA (reference sequence). The trim removed 5 bases at V and 7 bases at J, leaving 11 bases unmatched. This CDR3 contains 15 residues. This sample was included in a study of CD8 T cells in Susac syndrome. Whole-study findings and limits: The study acknowledged a relatively small number of individuals in its TCR sequencing and HLA analysis.

An amount of RNA that ranged from about 0.45 to 1 ug was reverse transcribed with random hexamers. TCRdb passed the immunoSEQ multiplex PCR reads through MiXCR, listing each CDR3 protein once. Among roughly 70,000 distinct CDR3 sequences listed, nearly 96% were seen once. The material sequenced was CD4+ T cells from PBMCs. The genes are TRBV20-1 and TRBJ2-1; 10 bases are a match to TRBD2. The receptor comes from a human donor with multiple sclerosis. Written as DNA, the CDR3 is TGCAGTGCTCCCCGGGGAGCGGGGGGGCCGAATGAGCAGTTCTTC. It codes for CSAPRGAGGPNEQFF.